What follows is one T cell receptor beta chain and its context. Ten immunoSEQ deep assay plates held the unsorted PBMC DNA. Method: immunoSEQ multiplex PCR; TCRdb's copy keeps in-frame clones and lacks some. The sample lists around 510,000 clones; around 77% were seen once. The record originates from a study of shared clonotypes between healthy human individuals. The V end was cut by 4 bases, the J end by 3 bases, with 7 bases between. Germline CDR1 is MRHNA and CDR2 is SNTAGT. This CDR3 is 13 amino acids long. Sequencing was carried out using PBMCs. The chain joins TRBV6-4 to TRBJ2-1; D remains ambiguous. The sequence derives from a woman aged 40 to 50 in good health. Some clones in this sample may be carry-over from other donors' samples. In nucleotides, the CDR3 is TGTGCCAGCAGTGCAGACCACTACAATGAGCAGTTCTTC. The encoded protein is CASSADHYNEQFF.